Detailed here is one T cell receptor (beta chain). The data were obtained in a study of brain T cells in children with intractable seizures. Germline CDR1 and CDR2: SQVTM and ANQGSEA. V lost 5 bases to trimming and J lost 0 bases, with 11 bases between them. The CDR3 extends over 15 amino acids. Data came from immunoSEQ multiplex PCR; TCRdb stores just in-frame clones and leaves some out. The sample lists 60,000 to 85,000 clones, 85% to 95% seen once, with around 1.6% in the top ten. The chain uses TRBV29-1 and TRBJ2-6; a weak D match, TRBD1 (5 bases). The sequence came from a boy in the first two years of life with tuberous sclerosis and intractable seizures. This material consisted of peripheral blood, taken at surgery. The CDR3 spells CSVPSDNSGANVLTF. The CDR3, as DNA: TGCAGCGTTCCGTCGGACAACTCTGGGGCCAACGTCCTGACTTTC. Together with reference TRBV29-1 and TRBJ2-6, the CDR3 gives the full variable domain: SAVISQKPSRDICQRGTSLTIQCQVDSQVTMMFWYRQQPGQSLTLIATANQGSEATYESGFVIDKFPISRPNLTFSTLTVSNMSPEDSSIYLCSVPSDNSGANVLTFGAGSRLTVL.